These 20 T cell receptor beta chains came from one sample sequenced in a study of blood T cell repertoires in COVID-19 (dated by TCRdb to 2020 to 2022). Library generation was performed with the immunoSEQ multiplex PCR assay. TCRdb re-hosts the immuneACCESS table, in-frame sequences only. Its copies lack some clones; in the studies checked, an unresolved V gene accounts for under half of them, and the cause for the rest is not known. The sample table lists just over 45,000 clones, around 87% of them with a count of one. The ten biggest clones cover about 4.7% of the sample. Material for sequencing was peripheral blood. These TCRs come from a human donor in a cohort sampled during active COVID-19.

This chain uses TRBV7-9 with TRBJ2-2; D gene uncertain. Germline lookup yields CDR1 SEHNR and CDR2 FQNEAQ (reference sequence). Trimming cost V 5 bases and J 10 bases, with 11 bases left between them. The CDR3 sequence is 12 residues long. As DNA, the CDR3 is TGTGCCAGCAGCCCTGCGAGCGCGGAGCTGTTTTTT. Translation gives CASSPASAELFF.

This chain joins TRBV30 and TRBJ2-7; the match to TRBD2 covers 7 bases. This CDR3 contains 13 residues. The V gene end was trimmed by 1 base and the J gene end by 0 bases; junction bases not matched to a gene: 0. Germline V lookup: CDR1 GTSNPN, CDR2 SVGIG (reference sequence). CDR3 nucleotide sequence: TGTGCCTGGAGTGGCGGGAGCTCCTACGAGCAGTACTTC. Amino acid sequence: CAWSGGSSYEQYF. The whole variable domain, remainder taken from reference TRBV30 and TRBJ2-7, is SQTIHQWPATLVQPVGSPLSLECTVEGTSNPNLYWYRQAAGRGLQLLFYSVGIGQISSEVPQNLSASRPQDRQFILSSKKLLLSDSGFYLCAWSGGSSYEQYFGPGTRLTVT.

The chain links TRBV3-1 (or the pseudogene TRBV3-2) to TRBJ1-5; a possible D gene is TRBD1 (5 bases). Between the trimmed V and J ends, which lost 0 bases and 6 bases, there was a span of 12 bases. In germline, CDR1 is LGHDT, CDR2 YNNKEL (reference sequence). This CDR3 region has 15 residues. This chain's CDR3 is CASSQDFPGGQPQHF. The CDR3 nucleotides are TGTGCCAGCAGCCAAGACTTTCCCGGGGGTCAGCCCCAGCATTTT.

This chain links TRBV5-6 with TRBJ2-5, with D tentatively TRBD2 (6 bases). CDR1 is SGHDT, CDR2 YYEEEE, per germline. The germline V and J ends were trimmed by 1 base and 3 bases, with 10 bases remaining between them. This CDR3 is 14 amino acids long. CDR3 sequence reads: CASSLPGAEETQYF. The CDR3 DNA reads TGTGCCAGCAGCTTGCCGGGAGCGGAAGAGACCCAGTACTTC.

The genes are TRBV9 and TRBJ2-5, with D possibly matching TRBD2 (6 bases). The V gene's germline CDR1 is SGDLS and CDR2 YYNGEE. This CDR3 region has 15 residues. V lost 2 bases and J 5 bases, leaving 16 bases between the germline ends. CDR3 region: CASSVLGSQMETQYF. As DNA, the CDR3 is TGTGCCAGCAGCGTTCTCGGGAGCCAAATGGAGACCCAGTACTTC.

The V gene is TRBV9, the J gene TRBJ2-7; D might be TRBD1 (6 bases). CDR1 and CDR2 from the germline V gene are SGDLS and YYNGEE. Trimming took off 4 bases at V and 3 bases at J, with 14 bases between the two ends. The length of the CDR3 is 14 residues. Written as DNA, the CDR3 is TGTGCCAGCAGCCCCCAGGACAGTCGCTACGAGCAGTACTTC. Protein sequence: CASSPQDSRYEQYF.

The genes are TRBV2 and TRBJ1-5, with D possibly matching TRBD1 (6 bases). CDR1 SNHLY and CDR2 FYNNEI come from the germline V gene. Trimming stripped 4 bases from V and 6 bases from J, with 10 bases between. The CDR3 loop spans 13 amino acids. CDR3 bases: TGTGCCAGCAGTGGCAGGGGATCTCAGCCCCAGCATTTT. Protein sequence: CASSGRGSQPQHF. Full variable domain (missing parts from reference TRBV2 and TRBJ1-5): EPEVTQTPSHQVTQMGQEVILRCVPISNHLYFYWYRQILGQKVEFLVSFYNNEISEKSEIFDDQFSVERPDGSNFTLKIRSTKLEDSAMYFCASSGRGSQPQHFGDGTRLSIL.

The V gene is TRBV28, the J gene TRBJ2-7; possible D gene TRBD1, 6 bases. The CDR3 runs to 14 residues. Germline V CDR1 and CDR2: MDHEN, SYDVKM. V lost 2 bases and J 2 bases, leaving 10 bases between the germline ends. The CDR3 region is CASSLQGSAYEQYF. In DNA, the CDR3 is TGTGCCAGCAGTTTACAGGGGTCTGCCTACGAGCAGTACTTC.

J is TRBJ2-2 and V is TRBV5-1, with a possible D match to TRBD1 (5 bases). The CDR3 covers 15 residues. In germline, CDR1 is SGHRS, CDR2 YFSETQ. V dropped 0 bases and J dropped 2 bases, with 8 bases sitting between them. Written as DNA, the CDR3 is TGCGCCAGCAGCTTGGTGCAGGGAAACACCGGGGAGCTGTTTTTT. The encoded protein is CASSLVQGNTGELFF.

This chain connects TRBV7-9 to TRBJ2-3, with 12 bases lining up with TRBD2. The J segment lost 2 bases and the V segment lost 4 bases, leaving 4 bases of the junction unmatched. This CDR3 spans 16 amino acids. The germline gives CDR1 SEHNR, CDR2 FQNEAQ (reference sequence). CDR3 nucleotide sequence: TGTGCCAGCAGCTACCGACTAGCGGGAGCCACAGATACGCAGTATTTT. This sequence encodes CASSYRLAGATDTQYF. The variable domain in full, completed from reference TRBV7-9 and TRBJ2-3, reads DTGVSQNPRHKITKRGQNVTFRCDPISEHNRLYWYRQTLGQGPEFLTYFQNEAQLEKSRLLSDRFSAERPKGSFSTLEIQRTEQGDSAMYLCASSYRLAGATDTQYFGPGTRLTVL.

The chain employs TRBV4-3 and TRBJ2-1; D gene ambiguous. The CDR3 has 15 amino acids. Germline-derived CDR1 and CDR2 are LGHNA and YSLEER. Trimming took 0 bases from V and 0 from J, leaving 6 bases between them. CDR3: CASSQEGSSYNEQFF. The CDR3 coding sequence is TGCGCCAGCAGCCAAGAGGGCAGCTCCTACAATGAGCAGTTCTTC.

The chain combines TRBV29-1 with TRBJ1-2; 11 bases map to TRBD1. V lost 6 bases, J lost 5 bases, and 5 bases stayed unmatched. This CDR3 spans 13 amino acids. Germline V gives CDR1 SQVTM, CDR2 ANQGSEA. The CDR3 is CSVLGQGAYGYTF. The CDR3 DNA follows: TGCAGCGTACTCGGACAGGGGGCGTATGGCTACACCTTC.

V is TRBV18 and J is TRBJ2-7, with 7 bases lining up with TRBD1. CDR3 length: 14 residues. Germline V CDR1 and CDR2: KGHSH, LQKENI. The J segment lost 3 bases and the V segment lost 3 bases, leaving 5 bases of the junction unmatched. CDR3 sequence reads: CASSPSNRGYEQYF. CDR3 nucleotide sequence: TGTGCCAGCTCACCGAGCAACAGGGGCTACGAGCAGTACTTC.

This chain joins TRBV5-1 and TRBJ2-7; D ambiguous. This CDR3 region has 11 residues. Trimming shortened V by 3 bases and J by 2 bases, and 3 bases separated the two germline ends. Germline loops: CDR1 SGHRS, CDR2 YFSETQ. The CDR3 reads CASSSTYEQYF. The CDR3 coding sequence is TGCGCCAGCAGCTCAACCTACGAGCAGTACTTC.

This clone was seen more than once but under ten times. The rearrangement links TRBV6-6 to TRBJ1-1, with D hard to call. Trimming took off 4 bases at V and 2 bases at J, with 8 bases between the two ends. CDR1 is MNHNY and CDR2 is SVGAGI in the germline V gene (reference sequence). This CDR3 has 13 amino acids. The chain's CDR3 is CASSSPSNTEAFF. CDR3 nucleotides: TGTGCCAGCAGTTCTCCGAGTAACACTGAAGCTTTCTTT.

The rearrangement uses TRBV11-2 and TRBJ2-2, with D maybe TRBD2 (6 bases). The CDR3 runs to 16 residues. Looked up from germline, CDR1 is SGHAT and CDR2 is FQNNGV. V gave up 1 base and J gave up 5 bases, with 14 bases separating them. In DNA, the CDR3 is TGTGCCAGCAGCTTAGTAGCCCTGGGGACTACCGGGGAGCTGTTTTTT. Amino acid sequence: CASSLVALGTTGELFF.

The chain couples TRBV3-1 (or the pseudogene TRBV3-2) to TRBJ2-7; possible D gene TRBD1, 6 bases. This CDR3 comprises 14 residues. V was cut by 1 base and J by 2 bases, with 9 bases left in between. Germline-derived CDR1 and CDR2 are LGHDT and YNNKEL (reference sequence). The DNA of the CDR3 is TGTGCCAGCAGCCAAGGGGGGCGCACCTACGAGCAGTACTTC. Its translation: CASSQGGRTYEQYF.

V usage is TRBV7-2 and J usage is TRBJ2-7; 7 nucleotides align to TRBD2. Germline V gene lookup returns CDR1 SGHTA and CDR2 FQGNSA. CDR3 length: 15 residues. The ends lost 0 bases at V and 5 bases at J; junction bases unmatched: 7. CDR3 protein: CASSLAQSGMNEQYF. The CDR3 DNA reads as TGTGCCAGCAGCTTAGCCCAGAGCGGGATGAACGAGCAGTACTTC. Full variable domain (remainder filled in from reference TRBV7-2 and TRBJ2-7): GAGVSQSPSNKVTEKGKDVELRCDPISGHTALYWYRQSLGQGLEFLIYFQGNSAPDKSGLPSDRFSAERTGGSVSTLTIQRTQQEDSAVYLCASSLAQSGMNEQYFGPGTRLTVT.

The gene calls are TRBV6-6 and TRBJ1-1; the D gene is possibly TRBD1 (5 bases). Trimming took 2 bases from V and 5 from J, leaving 9 bases between them. Germline loops: CDR1 MNHNY, CDR2 SVGAGI (reference sequence). The CDR3 is 13 residues long. CDR3 sequence (DNA): TGTGCCAGCAGTTACGGAAGGGGTACTGAAGCTTTCTTT. Protein product: CASSYGRGTEAFF.

This chain connects TRBV2 to TRBJ2-7; weak D call: TRBD2 (5 bases). Trimming took 0 bases from V and 1 from J, leaving 10 bases between them. Germline V gives CDR1 SNHLY, CDR2 FYNNEI. This CDR3 contains 15 residues. The CDR3 sequence is CASSEALLGSYEQYF. The CDR3 coding sequence is TGTGCCAGCAGTGAAGCGCTACTAGGTTCCTACGAGCAGTACTTC.